A selection of T cell receptor beta chains follows, all from one sample in a study of blood T cell repertoires in COVID-19. TCRdb's table, derived via immunoSEQ multiplex PCR, lists solely in-frame clones and lacks some. There are around 700,000 clones in the sample; 70% to 90% occur only once, and over 0.2% lies in the top ten. Material: peripheral blood. All receptors come from a woman aged 18 to 35 with acute or convalescent COVID-19. The conserved cysteine and the conserved F or W are not part of the CDR3 here. Fields, in order: J gene, V gene, CDR3 protein.

j_gene: TRBJ1-1; v_gene: TRBV7-9; CDR3aa: ASSLGPTEAF
j_gene: TRBJ2-7; v_gene: TRBV19; CDR3aa: ASSISPGQQY
j_gene: TRBJ2-3; v_gene: TRBV4-1; CDR3aa: ASSQDGGAQGDTQY
j_gene: TRBJ1-1; v_gene: TRBV14; CDR3aa: ASSQLQGARNTEAF
j_gene: TRBJ2-1; v_gene: TRBV12-2; CDR3aa: ASRLAGGPDEQF
j_gene: TRBJ2-7; v_gene: TRBV24-1; CDR3aa: ATSAGAAYEQY
j_gene: TRBJ2-3; v_gene: TRBV30; CDR3aa: AWSVQSYMY
j_gene: TRBJ1-6; v_gene: TRBV27; CDR3aa: ASSPDRWDSPLH
j_gene: TRBJ1-1; v_gene: TRBV5-4; CDR3aa: ASSRGDRVNTEAF
j_gene: TRBJ1-1; v_gene: TRBV7-2; CDR3aa: ASSPPGDTEAF
j_gene: TRBJ1-2; v_gene: TRBV11-2; CDR3aa: ASSLGDRVNGYT
j_gene: TRBJ1-5; v_gene: TRBV19; CDR3aa: ATRAGAGMQPQH
j_gene: TRBJ2-3; v_gene: TRBV13; CDR3aa: ASSFGTSGGSTDTQY
j_gene: TRBJ1-5; v_gene: TRBV6-4; CDR3aa: ASSDSTRSDNQPQH
j_gene: TRBJ2-1; v_gene: TRBV3-1/TRBV3-2; CDR3aa: ASSAGTGLSNEQF
j_gene: TRBJ1-2; v_gene: TRBV7-8; CDR3aa: ASSLTTGSGYGYT
j_gene: TRBJ1-2; v_gene: TRBV19; CDR3aa: ASTLDRGDYGYT
j_gene: TRBJ2-1; v_gene: TRBV7-2; CDR3aa: ASSLVVAYNEQF
j_gene: TRBJ1-2; v_gene: TRBV5-6; CDR3aa: ASSSTGSDGYT
j_gene: TRBJ1-2; v_gene: TRBV5-6; CDR3aa: ASSYPTDHYGYT
j_gene: TRBJ1-3; v_gene: TRBV29-1; CDR3aa: SFRSGNTIY
j_gene: TRBJ2-5; v_gene: TRBV3-1/TRBV3-2; CDR3aa: ASSQSISGVGETQY
j_gene: TRBJ2-5; v_gene: TRBV4-2; CDR3aa: ASSQVLAEMETQY
j_gene: TRBJ1-2; v_gene: TRBV11-2; CDR3aa: ASSPRGQGSFYGYT
j_gene: TRBJ1-2; v_gene: TRBV28; CDR3aa: ASRGQDYGYT
j_gene: TRBJ1-2; v_gene: TRBV19; CDR3aa: ASSMLQDYGYT
j_gene: TRBJ1-1; v_gene: TRBV7-2; CDR3aa: ASSLPLMNTEAF
j_gene: TRBJ2-1; v_gene: TRBV24-1; CDR3aa: ATSDTRDRGRDEQF
j_gene: TRBJ2-1; v_gene: TRBV7-2; CDR3aa: ASSRTGGSPSEQF
j_gene: TRBJ1-4; v_gene: TRBV5-5; CDR3aa: ASSRTGGPGKLF
j_gene: TRBJ1-1; v_gene: TRBV11-1; CDR3aa: ASSSGQTTEAF
j_gene: TRBJ2-1; v_gene: TRBV2; CDR3aa: ASSVRRGNEQF
j_gene: TRBJ1-1; v_gene: TRBV6-5; CDR3aa: ASSYLPTGGTEAF
j_gene: TRBJ2-7; v_gene: TRBV9; CDR3aa: ASSVGTGTYYEQY
j_gene: TRBJ2-7; v_gene: TRBV5-1; CDR3aa: ASSSAGTLEQY
j_gene: TRBJ1-1; v_gene: TRBV20-1; CDR3aa: SAQGLGEAF
j_gene: TRBJ2-2; v_gene: TRBV9; CDR3aa: ASSVGGGTGELF
j_gene: TRBJ1-5; v_gene: TRBV12-5; CDR3aa: ASGAGEEGNQPQH
j_gene: TRBJ1-2; v_gene: TRBV24-1; CDR3aa: ATSDFPGIDGYT
j_gene: TRBJ1-3; v_gene: TRBV18; CDR3aa: ASSPGQGNSGNTIY
j_gene: TRBJ1-4; v_gene: TRBV25-1; CDR3aa: ASSESPAGDEKLF
j_gene: TRBJ1-2; v_gene: TRBV6-5; CDR3aa: ASSYEPGTDYGYT
j_gene: TRBJ2-7; v_gene: TRBV18; CDR3aa: ASSPGRGAYEQY
j_gene: TRBJ1-6; v_gene: TRBV19; CDR3aa: ASNPGRRHYNSPLH
j_gene: TRBJ2-1; v_gene: TRBV5-4; CDR3aa: ASSATSGGENEQF
j_gene: TRBJ2-7; v_gene: TRBV15; CDR3aa: ATSDLRLESSYEQY
j_gene: TRBJ1-1; v_gene: TRBV30; CDR3aa: ASVVNTEAF
j_gene: TRBJ2-3; v_gene: TRBV4-1; CDR3aa: ASSPTGGSPHTDTQY